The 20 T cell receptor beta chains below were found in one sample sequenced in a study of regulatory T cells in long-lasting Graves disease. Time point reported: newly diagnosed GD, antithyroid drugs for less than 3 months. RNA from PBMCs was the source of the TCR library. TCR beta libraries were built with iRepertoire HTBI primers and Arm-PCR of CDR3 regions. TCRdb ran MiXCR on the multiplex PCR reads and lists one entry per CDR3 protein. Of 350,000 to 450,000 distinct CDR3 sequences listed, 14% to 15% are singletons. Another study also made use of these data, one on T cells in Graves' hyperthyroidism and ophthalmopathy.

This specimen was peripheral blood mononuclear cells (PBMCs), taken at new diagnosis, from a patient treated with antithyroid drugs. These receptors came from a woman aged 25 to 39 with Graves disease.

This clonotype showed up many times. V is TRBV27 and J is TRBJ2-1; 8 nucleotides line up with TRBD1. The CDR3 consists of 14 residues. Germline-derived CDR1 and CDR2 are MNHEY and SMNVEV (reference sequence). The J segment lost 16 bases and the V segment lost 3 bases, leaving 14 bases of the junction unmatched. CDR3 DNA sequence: TGTGCCAGCAGTTTGGCGGACAGGGAGGTAAGGCTATTCTTC. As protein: CASSLADREVRLFF.

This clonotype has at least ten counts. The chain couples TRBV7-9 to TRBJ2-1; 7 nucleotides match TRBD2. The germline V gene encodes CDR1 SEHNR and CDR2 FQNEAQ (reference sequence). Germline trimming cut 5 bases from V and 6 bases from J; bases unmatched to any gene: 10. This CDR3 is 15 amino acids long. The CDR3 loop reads CASSLRSASGNEQFF. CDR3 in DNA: TGTGCCAGCAGCCTCCGCTCGGCTAGCGGCAATGAGCAGTTCTTC.

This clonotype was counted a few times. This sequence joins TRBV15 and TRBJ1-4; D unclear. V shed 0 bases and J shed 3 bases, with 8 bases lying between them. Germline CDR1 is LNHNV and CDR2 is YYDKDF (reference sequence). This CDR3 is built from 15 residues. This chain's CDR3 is CATSRDRISNEKLFF. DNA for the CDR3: TGTGCCACCAGCAGAGATCGTATATCTAATGAAAAACTGTTTTTT.

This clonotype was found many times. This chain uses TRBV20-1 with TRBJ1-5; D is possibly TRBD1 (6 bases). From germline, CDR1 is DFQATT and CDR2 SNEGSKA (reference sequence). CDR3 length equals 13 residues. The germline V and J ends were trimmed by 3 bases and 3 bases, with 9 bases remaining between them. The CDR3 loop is CSASGGANQPQHF. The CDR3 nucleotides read TGCAGTGCTAGTGGGGGGGCCAATCAGCCCCAGCATTTT.

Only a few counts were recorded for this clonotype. The CDR3 bases are TGCGCCAGCAGCGTCTGGACTAGCGGGAGGAGAAGTGGGTCCTACAATGAGCAGTTCTTC. Amino acid sequence: CASSVWTSGRRSGSYNEQFF. The chain has TRBV5-1 and TRBJ2-1; 14 bases are a match to TRBD2. The CDR3 spans 20 residues. Trimming at V came to 4 bases and at J to 1 base, leaving 13 bases not matched to a gene. The germline CDR1 and CDR2 sequences are SGHRS and YFSETQ. The full variable domain, with the rest looked up from reference TRBV5-1 and TRBJ2-1, is KAGVTQTPRYLIKTRGQQVTLSCSPISGHRSVSWYQQTPGQGLQFLFEYFSETQRNKGNFPGRFSGRQFSNSRSEMNVSTLELGDSALYLCASSVWTSGRRSGSYNEQFFGPGTRLTVL.

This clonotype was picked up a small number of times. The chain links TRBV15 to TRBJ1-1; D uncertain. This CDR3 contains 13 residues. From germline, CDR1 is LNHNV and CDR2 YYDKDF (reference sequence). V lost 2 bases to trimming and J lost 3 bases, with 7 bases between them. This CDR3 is CATSRRPYTEAFF. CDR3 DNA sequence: TGTGCCACCAGCAGACGACCCTACACTGAAGCTTTCTTT.

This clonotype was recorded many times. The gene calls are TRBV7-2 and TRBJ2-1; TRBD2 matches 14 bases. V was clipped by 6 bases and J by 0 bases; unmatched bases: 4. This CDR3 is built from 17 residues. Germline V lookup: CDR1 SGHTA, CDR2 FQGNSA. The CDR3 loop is CASSSGTSGSSYNEQFF. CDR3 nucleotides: TGTGCCAGCAGTTCCGGGACTAGCGGGAGCTCCTACAATGAGCAGTTCTTC.

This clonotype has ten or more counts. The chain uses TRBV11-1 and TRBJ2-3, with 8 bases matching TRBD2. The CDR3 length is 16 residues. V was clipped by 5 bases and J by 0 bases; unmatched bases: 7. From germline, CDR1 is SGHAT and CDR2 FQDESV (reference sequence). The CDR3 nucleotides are TGTGCCAGCAGCGTCGGGGCTAGCGGGAGCACAGATACGCAGTATTTT. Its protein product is CASSVGASGSTDTQYF.

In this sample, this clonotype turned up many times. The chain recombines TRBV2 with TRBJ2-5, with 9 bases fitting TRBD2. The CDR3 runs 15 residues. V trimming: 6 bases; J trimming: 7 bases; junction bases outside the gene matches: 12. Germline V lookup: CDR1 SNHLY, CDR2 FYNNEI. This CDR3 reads CASSGSGLARGTQYF. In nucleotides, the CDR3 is TGTGCCAGCAGCGGCTCCGGACTAGCGAGGGGGACCCAGTACTTC.

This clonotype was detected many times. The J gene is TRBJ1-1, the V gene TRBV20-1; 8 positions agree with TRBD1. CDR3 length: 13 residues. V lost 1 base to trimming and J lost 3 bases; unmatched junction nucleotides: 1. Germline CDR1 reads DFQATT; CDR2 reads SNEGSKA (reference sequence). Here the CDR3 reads CSARVDRDTEAFF. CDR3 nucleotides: TGCAGTGCTAGAGTGGACAGGGACACTGAAGCTTTCTTT.

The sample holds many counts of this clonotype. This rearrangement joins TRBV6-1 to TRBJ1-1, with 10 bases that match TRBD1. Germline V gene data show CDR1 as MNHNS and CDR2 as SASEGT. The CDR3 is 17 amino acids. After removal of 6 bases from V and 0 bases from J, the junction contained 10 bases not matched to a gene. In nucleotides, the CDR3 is TGTGCCAGCAGCTCGGACAGGGGGGGAGGGATGAACACTGAAGCTTTCTTT. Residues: CASSSDRGGGMNTEAFF.

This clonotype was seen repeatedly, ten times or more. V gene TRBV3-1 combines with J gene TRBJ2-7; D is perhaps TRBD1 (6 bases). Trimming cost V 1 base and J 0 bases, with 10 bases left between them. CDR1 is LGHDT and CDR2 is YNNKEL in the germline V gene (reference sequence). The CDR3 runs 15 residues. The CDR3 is CASSQGQDSSYEQYF. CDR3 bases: TGTGCCAGCAGCCAAGGGCAGGACAGCTCCTACGAGCAGTACTTC.

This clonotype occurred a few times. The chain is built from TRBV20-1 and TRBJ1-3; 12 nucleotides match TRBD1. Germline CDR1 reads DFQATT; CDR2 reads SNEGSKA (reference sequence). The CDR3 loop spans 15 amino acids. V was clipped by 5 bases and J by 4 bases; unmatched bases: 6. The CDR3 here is CSAGPGQGAGNTIYF. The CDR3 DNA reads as TGCAGTGCTGGGCCGGGACAGGGGGCCGGAAACACCATATATTTT.

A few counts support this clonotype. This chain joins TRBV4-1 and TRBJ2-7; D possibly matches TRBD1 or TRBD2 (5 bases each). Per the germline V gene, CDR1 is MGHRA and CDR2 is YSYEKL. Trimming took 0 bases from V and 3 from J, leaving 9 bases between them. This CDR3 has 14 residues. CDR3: CASSQDRDGYEQYF. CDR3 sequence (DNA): TGCGCCAGCAGCCAAGATCGGGACGGCTACGAGCAGTACTTC.

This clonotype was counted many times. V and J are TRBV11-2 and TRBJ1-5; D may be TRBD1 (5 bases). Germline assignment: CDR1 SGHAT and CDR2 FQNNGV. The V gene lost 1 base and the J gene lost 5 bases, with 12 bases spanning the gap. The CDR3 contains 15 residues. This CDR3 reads CASSLGSGNYQPQHF. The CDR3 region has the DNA TGTGCCAGCAGCTTAGGATCAGGGAACTATCAGCCCCAGCATTTT.

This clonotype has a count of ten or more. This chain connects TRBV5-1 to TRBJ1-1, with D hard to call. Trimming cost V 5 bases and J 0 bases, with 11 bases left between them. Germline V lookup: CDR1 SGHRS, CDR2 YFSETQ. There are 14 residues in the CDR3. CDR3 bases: TGCGCCAGCAGGATAGGATTCATGAACACTGAAGCTTTCTTT. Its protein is CASRIGFMNTEAFF.

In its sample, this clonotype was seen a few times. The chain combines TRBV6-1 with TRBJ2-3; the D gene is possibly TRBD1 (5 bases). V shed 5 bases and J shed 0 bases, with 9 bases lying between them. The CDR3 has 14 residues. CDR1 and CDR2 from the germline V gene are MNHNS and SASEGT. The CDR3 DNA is TGTGCCAGCAGTCTGACAGTCAGCACAGATACGCAGTATTTT. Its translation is CASSLTVSTDTQYF.

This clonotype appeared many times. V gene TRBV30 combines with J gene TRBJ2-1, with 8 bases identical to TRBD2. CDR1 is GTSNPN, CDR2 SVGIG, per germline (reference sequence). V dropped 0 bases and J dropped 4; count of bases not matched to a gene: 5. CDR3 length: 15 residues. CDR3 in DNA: TGTGCCTGGAGTGTACGAAGCGGGAGTTACAATGAGCAGTTCTTC. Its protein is CAWSVRSGSYNEQFF.

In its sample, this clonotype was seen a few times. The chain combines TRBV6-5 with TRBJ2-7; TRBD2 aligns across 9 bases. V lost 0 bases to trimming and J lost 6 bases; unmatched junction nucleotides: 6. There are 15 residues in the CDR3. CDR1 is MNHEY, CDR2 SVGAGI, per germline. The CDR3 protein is CASSYSMVAGAEQYF. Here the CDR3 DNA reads TGTGCCAGCAGTTACTCGATGGTAGCGGGAGCCGAGCAGTACTTC.

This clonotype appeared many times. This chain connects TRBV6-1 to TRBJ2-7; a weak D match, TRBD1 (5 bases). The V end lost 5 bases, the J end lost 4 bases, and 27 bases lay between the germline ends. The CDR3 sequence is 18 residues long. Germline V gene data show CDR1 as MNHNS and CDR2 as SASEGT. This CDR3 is CASSTPPDGRTPWYEQYF. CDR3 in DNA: TGTGCCAGCAGTACCCCCCCGGACGGACGGACACCTTGGTACGAGCAGTACTTC.